Listed below are T cell receptor beta chains from one sample, sequenced in a study of T cells in Graves' hyperthyroidism and ophthalmopathy. MiXCR, applied by TCRdb to the multiplex PCR reads, yields one record per CDR3 protein. Among just over 550,000 distinct CDR3 sequences, about 45% were seen once, and the ten largest hold approximately 8.2%. What was sequenced was peripheral blood or thyroid tissue (not recorded which). All receptors come from a woman aged 18-30 years with Graves' hyperthyroidism. Both conserved end residues are part of each CDR3. A D gene is named only where the DNA matches it firmly. Rows give clone size only sometimes, using once, few, many, or a class for an expanded clone.

clone size,J gene,V gene,D gene,CDR3 protein,CDR3 DNA
-,TRBJ1-1,TRBV12-3/TRBV12-4,-,CASSQSAVNTEAFF,TGTGCCAGCTCACAATCGGCTGTGAACACTGAAGCTTTCTTT
-,TRBJ2-5,TRBV2,-,CASRVGETQYF,TGTGCCAGCAGGGTGGGGGAGACCCAGTACTTC
many,TRBJ1-4,TRBV29-1,TRBD1,CSVPGQGGEKLFF,TGCAGCGTGCCGGGACAGGGAGGGGAAAAACTGTTTTTT
-,TRBJ1-2,TRBV25-1,-,CASSTSCDGYTF,TGTGCCAGCAGTACCTCGTGTGATGGCTACACCTTC
-,TRBJ2-7,TRBV9,TRBD2,CASSHGLAGLGYEQYF,TGTGCCAGCAGCCATGGGCTAGCGGGTCTCGGCTACGAGCAGTACTTC
many,TRBJ1-2,TRBV29-1,TRBD1,CSVSDREGYGYTF,TGCAGCGTCTCTGACAGGGAAGGGTATGGCTACACCTTC
few,TRBJ2-2,TRBV19,-,CASSHRPGSITGELFF,TGTGCCAGTAGCCACCGACCGGGGAGTATCACCGGGGAGCTGTTTTTT
-,TRBJ1-2,TRBV20-1,TRBD1,CSATSGTGAGEGYTF,TGCAGTGCTACGTCAGGGACAGGTGCCGGGGAAGGCTACACCTTC
many,TRBJ1-2,TRBV2,-,CASSVGDGYTF,TGTGCCAGCAGTGTGGGTGATGGCTACACCTTC
-,TRBJ1-5,TRBV7-3,TRBD1,CASSHGTVNQPQHF,TGTGCCAGCAGCCATGGGACAGTAAATCAGCCCCAGCATTTT
-,TRBJ2-5,TRBV20-1,TRBD2,CSAKFPGLAGGPRETQYF,TGCAGTGCTAAATTCCCGGGACTAGCGGGAGGGCCTAGGGAGACCCAGTACTTC
-,TRBJ2-5,TRBV9,-,CASSVGHGGQETQYF,TGTGCCAGCAGCGTAGGTCATGGGGGCCAAGAGACCCAGTACTTC
many,TRBJ1-1,TRBV10-3,-,CAISEGTVNTEAFF,TGTGCCATCAGTGAGGGTACAGTGAACACTGAAGCTTTCTTT
many,TRBJ1-1,TRBV2,TRBD1,CASRKGQGRTEAFF,TGTGCCAGCAGGAAGGGACAGGGAAGAACTGAAGCTTTCTTT
-,TRBJ2-7,TRBV7-2,TRBD2,CALQERDYEQYF,TGTGCCCTCCAGGAGCGGGACTACGAGCAGTACTTC
once,TRBJ1-6,TRBV15,-,CATSRARGSPLHF,TGTGCCACCAGCAGAGCTCGGGGCTCACCCCTCCACTTT